The present TCR beta chain was sequenced within a study of T cell repertoires in aging, cancer and after chemotherapy. Looking at the study overall: Six age groups, ranging from 30 or younger to 70 or older, included the donors. The whole study produced a dataset of approximately 10 million TCR reads.

From germline, CDR1 is SGHNT and CDR2 YYREEE (reference sequence). The ends lost 2 bases at V and 0 bases at J; junction bases unmatched: 2. The CDR3 loop spans 15 amino acids. TRB rearrangements spanning V, D and J were amplified using mixed TRB-A/B primers. TCRdb called the multiplex PCR reads again in MiXCR, with one record for every CDR3 protein. The sample yields some 10,000 distinct CDR3 sequences, under 40% seen once. Peripheral blood genomic DNA, not sorted cells or RNA, was the template. Study outcomes and limitations: Compared with age-matched healthy donors, untreated hematological or solid cancer patients showed higher blood TCR clonality.

As for this clonotype: Its antigen is still unknown.

This chain joins TRBV5-4 and TRBJ2-1; 7 positions match TRBD1. This TCR came from a human donor in good health. Sequenced sample: blood. This chain's CDR3 is CASSLGTVSYNEQFF. CDR3 in DNA: TGTGCCAGCAGCTTAGGGACAGTCTCCTACAATGAGCAGTTCTTC.